This TCR beta chain comes out of a study of blood T cell repertoires in COVID-19. The wider study: The United States, Italy and Spain provided the acute and convalescent COVID-19 samples. In each case, the material was cDNA or gDNA derived from T cells, B-cell-depleted T cells, or PBMCs.

The CDR3 covers 18 residues. Deletions cut 0 bases from V and 0 bases from J, with 15 bases between. Germline assignment: CDR1 SGHTA and CDR2 FQGNSA. As originally analysed: Cell counts per sample came from amplifying reference gene primers. Assay: immunoSEQ multiplex PCR; the TCRdb copy retains only in-frame clones and omits some. V and J calls and clone size come straight from that table; D and trimming were deduced from the DNA. The table includes more than 100,000 clones, over 75% detected once. This chain connects TRBV7-2 to TRBJ1-3; D is perhaps TRBD1 (5 bases). The receptor comes from a human donor in a cohort sampled during active COVID-19. The source material was peripheral blood. CDR3 in DNA: TGTGCCAGCAGCTTAGCGCTGGGGCGGAAGAACTCTGGAAACACCATATATTTT. Amino acids: CASSLALGRKNSGNTIYF.